This record concerns one T cell receptor beta chain sequence. The antigen remains unidentified. V was clipped by 3 bases and J by 0 bases, with 12 bases between them. In germline, CDR1 is SGHVS, CDR2 FQNEAQ. This CDR3 region has 16 residues. This record belongs to a study of T cells in tumors after PD-1 blockade. Study details: Daily vismodegib 150 mg continued in a subset of anti-PD-1-treated patients. Overall study findings and caveats: Clonal replacement appeared only between pre- and post-treatment samples. After therapy, most expanded exhausted CD8+ clones were absent pre-treatment, suggesting clonal replacement. Around 37% of tumor TCR clonotypes were also found in blood.

Here immunoSEQ multiplex PCR was the method, and the copy in TCRdb shows in-frame clones only, minus some. The sample contains about 8,200 clones, 62% of which appear only once. Time point indicated: second of two post-therapy site-matched biopsies approximately 2 months apart. The chain has TRBV7-8 and TRBJ2-1; tentatively, D is TRBD1 (6 bases). This TCR derives from a human donor with basal cell carcinoma. The sequencing used tumor tissue, collected after anti-PD-1 treatment. CDR3 bases: TGTGCCAGCAGCTTTTTACAGGGTTTCTCCTACAATGAGCAGTTCTTC. Translated, it gives CASSFLQGFSYNEQFF.